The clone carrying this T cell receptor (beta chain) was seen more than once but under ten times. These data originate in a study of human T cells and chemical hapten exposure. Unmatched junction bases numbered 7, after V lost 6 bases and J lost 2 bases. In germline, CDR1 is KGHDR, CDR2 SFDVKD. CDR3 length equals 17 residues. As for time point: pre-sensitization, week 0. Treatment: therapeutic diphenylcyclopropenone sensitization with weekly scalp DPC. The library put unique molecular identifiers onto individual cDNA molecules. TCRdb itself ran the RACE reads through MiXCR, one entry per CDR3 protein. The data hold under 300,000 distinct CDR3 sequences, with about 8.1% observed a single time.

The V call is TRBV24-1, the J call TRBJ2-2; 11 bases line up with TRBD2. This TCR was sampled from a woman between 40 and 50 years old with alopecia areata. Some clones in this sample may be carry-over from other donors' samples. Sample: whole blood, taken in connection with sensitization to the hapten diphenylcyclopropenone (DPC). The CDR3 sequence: CATSTIAGGPNTGELFF. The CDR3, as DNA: TGTGCCACCAGTACTATAGCGGGAGGGCCTAACACCGGGGAGCTGTTTTTT.